The present entry profiles one TCR beta chain with its context. The data derive from a study of T cell responses to AZD1222 COVID-19 vaccine. This CDR3 region has 15 residues. The ends lost 2 bases at V and 4 bases at J; junction bases unmatched: 8. Germline CDR1 and CDR2: MNHGY and SAAAGT. Assay: immunoSEQ multiplex PCR; the TCRdb copy retains only in-frame clones and omits some. This repertoire shows over 90,000 clones, more than 85% found once; its top ten account for 4% to 6%. This TCR derives from an adult in good health. Material: peripheral blood, obtained on day 0 of AZD1222 vaccination. This chain links TRBV6-8 with TRBJ2-7; TRBD1 agrees at 7 bases. DNA for the CDR3: TGTGCCAGCAGTTACACACACAGGGGAAGATACGAGCAGTACTTC. This codes for CASSYTHRGRYEQYF.